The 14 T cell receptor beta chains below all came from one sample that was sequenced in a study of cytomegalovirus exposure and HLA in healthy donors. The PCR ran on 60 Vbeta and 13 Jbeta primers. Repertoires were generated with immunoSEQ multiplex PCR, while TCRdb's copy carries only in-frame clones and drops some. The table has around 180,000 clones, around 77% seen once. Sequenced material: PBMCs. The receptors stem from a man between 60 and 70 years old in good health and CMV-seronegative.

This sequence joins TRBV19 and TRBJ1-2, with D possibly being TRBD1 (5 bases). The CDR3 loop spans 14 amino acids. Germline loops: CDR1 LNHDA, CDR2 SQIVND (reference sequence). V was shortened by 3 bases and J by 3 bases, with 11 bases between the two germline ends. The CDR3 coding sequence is TGTGCCAGTAGTATTCCGGGGGGAGACTATGGCTACACCTTC. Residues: CASSIPGGDYGYTF.

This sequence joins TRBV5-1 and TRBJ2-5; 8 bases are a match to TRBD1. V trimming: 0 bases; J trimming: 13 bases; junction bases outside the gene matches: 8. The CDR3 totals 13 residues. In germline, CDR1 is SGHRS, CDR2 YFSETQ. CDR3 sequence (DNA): TGCGCCAGCAGCTTGGGACAGGGGAACTACCTGTACTTC. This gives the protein CASSLGQGNYLYF.

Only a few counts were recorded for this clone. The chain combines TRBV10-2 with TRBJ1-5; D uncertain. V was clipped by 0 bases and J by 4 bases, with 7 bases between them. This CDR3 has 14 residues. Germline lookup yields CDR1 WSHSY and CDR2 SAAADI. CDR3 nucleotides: TGCGCCAGCAGTGAGTCGCGGCCTAATCAGCCCCAGCATTTT. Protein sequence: CASSESRPNQPQHF.

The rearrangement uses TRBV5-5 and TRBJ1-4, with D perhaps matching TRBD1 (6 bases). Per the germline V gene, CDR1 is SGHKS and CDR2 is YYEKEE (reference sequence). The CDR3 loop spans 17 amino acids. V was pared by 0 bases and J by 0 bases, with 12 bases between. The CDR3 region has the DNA TGTGCCAGCAGCTTGGCACCTGGGGGCGCAACTAATGAAAAACTGTTTTTT. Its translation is CASSLAPGGATNEKLFF. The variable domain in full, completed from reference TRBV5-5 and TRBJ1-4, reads DAGVTQSPTHLIKTRGQQVTLRCSPISGHKSVSWYQQVLGQGPQFIFQYYEKEERGRGNFPDRFSARQFPNYSSELNVNALLLGDSALYLCASSLAPGGATNEKLFFGSGTQLSVL.

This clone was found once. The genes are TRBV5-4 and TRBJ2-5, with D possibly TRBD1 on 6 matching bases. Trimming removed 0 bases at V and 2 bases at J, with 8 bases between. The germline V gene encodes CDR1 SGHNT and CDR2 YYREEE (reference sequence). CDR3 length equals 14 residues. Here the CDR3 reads CASSLVQGQETQYF. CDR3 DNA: TGTGCCAGCAGCTTGGTTCAGGGGCAAGAGACCCAGTACTTC.

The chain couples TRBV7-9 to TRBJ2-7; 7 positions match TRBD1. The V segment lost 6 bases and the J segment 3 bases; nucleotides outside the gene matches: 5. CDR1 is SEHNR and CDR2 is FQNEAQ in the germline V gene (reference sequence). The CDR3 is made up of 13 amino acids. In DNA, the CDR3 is TGTGCCAGCAGTTCCACAGGGGACTACGAGCAGTACTTC. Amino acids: CASSSTGDYEQYF.

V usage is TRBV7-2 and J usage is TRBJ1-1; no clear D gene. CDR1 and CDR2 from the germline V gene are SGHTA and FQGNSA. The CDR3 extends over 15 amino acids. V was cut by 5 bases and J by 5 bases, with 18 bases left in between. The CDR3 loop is CASSPSPLWATEAFF. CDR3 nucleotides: TGTGCCAGCAGCCCCTCCCCGTTGTGGGCGACTGAAGCTTTCTTT.

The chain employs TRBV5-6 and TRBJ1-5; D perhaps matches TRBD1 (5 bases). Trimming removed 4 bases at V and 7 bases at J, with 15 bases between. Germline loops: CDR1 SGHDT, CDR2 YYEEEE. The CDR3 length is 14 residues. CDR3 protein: CASSDQGGEQPQHF. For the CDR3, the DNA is TGTGCCAGCAGCGACCAGGGTGGAGAGCAGCCCCAGCATTTT.

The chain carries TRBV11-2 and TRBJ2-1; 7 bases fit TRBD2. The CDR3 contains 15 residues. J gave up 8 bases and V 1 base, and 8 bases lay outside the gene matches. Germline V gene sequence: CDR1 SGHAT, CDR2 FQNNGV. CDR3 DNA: TGTGCCAGCAGCTTAGTGGGAGGGCCTCGGGATGAGCAGTTCTTC. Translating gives CASSLVGGPRDEQFF. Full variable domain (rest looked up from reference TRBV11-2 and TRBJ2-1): EAGVAQSPRYKIIEKRQSVAFWCNPISGHATLYWYQQILGQGPKLLIQFQNNGVVDDSQLPKDRFSAERLKGVDSTLKIQPAKLEDSAVYLCASSLVGGPRDEQFFGPGTRLTVL.

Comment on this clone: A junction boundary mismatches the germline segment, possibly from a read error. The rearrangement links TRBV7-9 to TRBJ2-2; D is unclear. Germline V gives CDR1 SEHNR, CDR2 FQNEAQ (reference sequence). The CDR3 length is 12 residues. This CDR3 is CSSSLSPGELFF. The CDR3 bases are TGTTCCAGCAGCCTGTCCCCCGGGGAGCTGTTTTTT.

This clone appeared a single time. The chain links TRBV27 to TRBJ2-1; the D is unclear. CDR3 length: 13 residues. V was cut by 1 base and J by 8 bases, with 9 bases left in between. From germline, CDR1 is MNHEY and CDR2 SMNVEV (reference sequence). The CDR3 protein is CASSLLTSDEQFF. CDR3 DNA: TGTGCCAGCAGTTTATTAACATCAGATGAGCAGTTCTTC.

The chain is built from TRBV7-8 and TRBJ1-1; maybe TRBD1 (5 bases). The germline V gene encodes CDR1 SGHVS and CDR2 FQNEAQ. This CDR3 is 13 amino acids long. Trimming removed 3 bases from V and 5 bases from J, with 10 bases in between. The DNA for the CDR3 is TGTGCCAGCAGCTTTGCAGGGAGGACTGAAGCTTTCTTT. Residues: CASSFAGRTEAFF.

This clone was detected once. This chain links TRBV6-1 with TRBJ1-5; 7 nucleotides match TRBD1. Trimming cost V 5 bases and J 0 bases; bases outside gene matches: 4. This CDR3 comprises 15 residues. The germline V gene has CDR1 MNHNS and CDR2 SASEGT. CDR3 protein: CASSPGTDSNQPQHF. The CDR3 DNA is TGTGCCAGCAGTCCCGGGACAGATAGCAATCAGCCCCAGCATTTT.

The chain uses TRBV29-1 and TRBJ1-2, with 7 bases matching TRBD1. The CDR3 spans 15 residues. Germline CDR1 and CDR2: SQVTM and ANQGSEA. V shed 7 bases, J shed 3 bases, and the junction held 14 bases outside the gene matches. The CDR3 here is CSALKGAGQYYGYTF. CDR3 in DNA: TGCAGCGCCTTGAAGGGGGCAGGACAGTACTATGGCTACACCTTC.